The sequence of this TCR beta chain was determined in a study of a mutant IDH1 vaccine in newly diagnosed glioma. Across the study: A roughly 60% male, approximately 40% female split and a mean age of approximately 38 years characterized treated patients. Earlier care involved radiotherapy, temozolomide, or both, and the majority received both. Findings of the study overall: Pseudoprogression appears to have had no connection to changes in top peripheral T cell clonotypes.

Time point in this sample: baseline, week 1 (first vaccination visit). This sample's treatment: pre-vaccination baseline after standard-of-care therapy. Donor tumors were new WHO grade 3 or 4 IDH1-mutant, ATRX-lost astrocytomas. Trimming at V came to 0 bases and at J to 6 bases, leaving 4 bases not matched to a gene. CDR3 length equals 14 residues. CDR1 SGHDT and CDR2 YYEEEE come from the germline V gene. This clone occurred once. Its antigen is unknown. Method: immunoSEQ multiplex PCR; TCRdb's copy keeps in-frame clones and lacks some. Of tens of thousands of clones listed, around 80% were seen once; the top ten hold approximately 4.4%.

The chain combines TRBV5-6 with TRBJ1-2; 8 positions agree with TRBD1. The specimen was peripheral blood mononuclear cells (PBMCs), collected from a glioma patient treated with radiotherapy, temozolomide or both. The source of this sequence is a woman younger than 35 with glioma. Some clones in this sample may be carry-over from other donors' samples. The CDR3 nucleotides are TGTGCCAGCAGCTTGGTTGGACAGGGAGATGGCTACACCTTC. Its translation: CASSLVGQGDGYTF.